A selection of T cell receptor beta chains follows, all from one sample in a study of shared clonotypes between healthy human individuals. Method: immunoSEQ multiplex PCR; TCRdb's copy keeps in-frame clones and lacks some. Here the sample spans roughly 2.4 million clones, nearly 97% being singletons. The specimen was naive CD4+ T cells sorted from blood. The receptors were sampled from a man between 18 and 35 years old in good health. The CDR3 runs from the conserved cysteine through the conserved F or W. Fields, in order: V gene, J gene, D gene, clone size, CDR3 protein, CDR3 DNA. A D gene is named only where the DNA matches it firmly. Where a row states a size, it is once, few, many or the class of an expanded clone; other rows omit it.

>TRBV28|TRBJ2-7|TRBD1|once
CASSPAGTGGHEQYF
TGTGCCAGCAGTCCCGCCGGGACAGGGGGCCACGAGCAGTACTTC
>TRBV5-1|TRBJ2-7|.|.
CASSLEGSTYEQYF
TGCGCCAGCAGCTTGGAAGGAAGCACCTACGAGCAGTACTTC
>TRBV5-1|TRBJ2-7|TRBD1|.
CASSLVTGGSNEQYF
TGCGCCAGCAGCTTGGTCACAGGGGGTAGCAACGAGCAGTACTTC
>TRBV28|TRBJ2-2|.|.
CASSPRTGELFF
TGTGCCAGCAGTCCTCGGACCGGGGAGCTGTTTTTT
>TRBV6-5|TRBJ2-3|TRBD2|.
CASRGLAGGLDTQYF
TGTGCCAGCAGGGGACTAGCGGGGGGTTTAGATACGCAGTATTTT
>TRBV30|TRBJ1-3|.|.
CAWGPGNTIYF
TGTGCCTGGGGACCTGGAAACACCATATATTTT
>TRBV7-9|TRBJ2-5|TRBD2|.
CASSRRVAGGQETQYF
TGTGCCAGCAGCCGCCGGGTAGCGGGGGGCCAAGAGACCCAGTACTTC
>TRBV28|TRBJ2-7|.|.
CASSPGPPYEQYF
TGTGCCAGCAGCCCCGGGCCTCCCTACGAGCAGTACTTC
>TRBV30|TRBJ1-4|.|.
CACRQRATNEKLFF
TGTGCCTGTAGACAGAGGGCAACTAATGAAAAACTGTTTTTT
>TRBV30|TRBJ1-5|TRBD1|.
CAWSGQGPNQPQHF
TGTGCCTGGAGTGGACAGGGCCCCAATCAGCCCCAGCATTTT
>TRBV28|TRBJ2-5|TRBD1|.
CASSSPRDSLQETQYF
TGTGCCAGCAGTTCTCCAAGGGACAGCCTCCAAGAGACCCAGTACTTC
>TRBV18|TRBJ1-6|TRBD1|.
CASSPGTGYNSPLHF
TGTGCCAGCTCACCCGGGACAGGTTATAATTCACCCCTCCACTTT
>TRBV4-1|TRBJ1-1|.|.
CASSQGLALLGTEAFF
TGCGCCAGCAGCCAAGGATTAGCACTTTTGGGCACTGAAGCTTTCTTT
>TRBV7-9|TRBJ2-7|.|.
CASSSSDLLSYEQYF
TGTGCCAGCAGCTCCTCAGACCTGCTCTCCTACGAGCAGTACTTC
>TRBV19|TRBJ1-3|.|.
CASSMSGQSSGNTIYF
TGTGCCAGTAGTATGAGTGGACAGAGCTCTGGAAACACCATATATTTT
>TRBV19|TRBJ2-7|.|.
CASSSGWSSYEQYF
TGTGCCAGTAGTAGCGGATGGAGCTCCTACGAGCAGTACTTC